A single sample is the source of the 9 T cell receptor beta chains below, sequenced in a study of graft-versus-host responses after intestinal transplantation. Some clones are missing from TCRdb's copy, which holds only in-frame ones; the method was immunoSEQ multiplex PCR. Of roughly 110,000 clones listed, 85% to 95% are singletons. No antigen is known for these receptors. Sequences were derived from unstimulated CD8+ T cells sorted from spleen or lymph node cells, sampled before transplant. Source of these receptors: a human donor who was the organ donor for an intestinal transplant.

The chain couples TRBV5-4 to TRBJ2-3, with TRBD1 identical over 8 bases. The germline V gene encodes CDR1 SGHNT and CDR2 YYREEE (reference sequence). V dropped 9 bases and J dropped 2; count of bases not matched to a gene: 8. CDR3 length: 14 amino acids. The CDR3 DNA reads TGTGCCATCGACCAGGGGGCCAACACAGATACGCAGTATTTT. Translation gives CAIDQGANTDTQYF.

The chain recombines TRBV5-6 with TRBJ2-7; tentative D call: TRBD2 (5 bases). CDR3 length: 14 amino acids. In germline, CDR1 is SGHDT, CDR2 YYEEEE. Trimming removed 2 bases from V and 0 bases from J, with 9 bases in between. The CDR3 protein is CASSFGLGSYEQYF. The CDR3 bases are TGTGCCAGCAGCTTTGGACTTGGCTCCTACGAGCAGTACTTC. Full variable domain (remainder filled in from reference TRBV5-6 and TRBJ2-7): DAGVTQSPTHLIKTRGQQVTLRCSPKSGHDTVSWYQQALGQGPQFIFQYYEEEERQRGNFPDRFSGHQFPNYSSELNVNALLLGDSALYLCASSFGLGSYEQYFGPGTRLTVT.

V gene TRBV9 combines with J gene TRBJ1-2; TRBD1 matches at 10 bases. With V trimmed by 3 bases and J by 4 bases, 0 bases remained unmatched. From germline, CDR1 is SGDLS and CDR2 YYNGEE. The CDR3 contains 13 residues. CDR3 sequence: CASSGTGGYGYTF. CDR3 DNA: TGTGCCAGCAGCGGGACAGGGGGCTATGGCTACACCTTC.

CDR3 residues: CASSLGWGESYNEQFF. DNA for the CDR3: TGTGCCAGCAGCTTAGGGTGGGGGGAAAGTTACAATGAGCAGTTCTTC. This chain joins TRBV7-2 and TRBJ2-1; a weak D match, TRBD2 (6 bases). The CDR3 spans 16 residues. V lost 1 base, J lost 4 bases, and 14 bases lay in between. The V gene's germline CDR1 is SGHTA and CDR2 FQGNSA.

The CDR3 DNA reads TGTGCCAGCAGTAGAGGGGGCACAGATACGCAGTATTTT. It yields the protein CASSRGGTDTQYF. The J gene is TRBJ2-3, the V gene TRBV7-2; the D call may be TRBD1 or TRBD2 (5 bases each). The germline gives CDR1 SGHTA, CDR2 FQGNSA. This CDR3 region has 13 residues. Trimming left V 6 bases short and J 1 base short, with 8 bases between.

This clone appeared a single time. This chain links TRBV27 with TRBJ2-5, with 9 bases that match TRBD1. Unmatched junction bases numbered 15, after V lost 5 bases and J lost 5 bases. Germline V CDR1 and CDR2: MNHEY, SMNVEV (reference sequence). CDR3 length: 17 residues. The CDR3 DNA sequence: TGTGCCAGCAGTCTTCGAGGGGGTGGGACAGGGCGGGAGACCCAGTACTTC. This translates into CASSLRGGGTGRETQYF.

The chain joins TRBV4-1 to TRBJ2-7; D is unresolved. This CDR3 is 16 amino acids long. Trimming removed 2 bases from V and 5 bases from J, with 19 bases in between. Germline lookup yields CDR1 MGHRA and CDR2 YSYEKL. CDR3 protein: CASSQQLSMPRDEQYF. In DNA form, the CDR3 reads TGCGCCAGCAGCCAACAACTGTCCATGCCACGGGACGAGCAGTACTTC.

This clone appeared once. The chain combines TRBV20-1 with TRBJ2-3; D is ambiguous. CDR3 size: 10 residues. Trimming removed 6 bases at V and 3 bases at J, with 4 bases between. Germline V gene lookup returns CDR1 DFQATT and CDR2 SNEGSKA (reference sequence). This CDR3 reads CSAITDTQYF. CDR3 DNA sequence: TGCAGTGCGATAACAGATACGCAGTATTTT.

The chain joins TRBV9 to TRBJ2-1, with unresolved D. This CDR3 is 12 amino acids long. The germline V and J ends were trimmed by 1 base and 9 bases, with 8 bases remaining between them. Germline V lookup: CDR1 SGDLS, CDR2 YYNGEE. CDR3: CASSVNPSEQFF. CDR3 bases: TGTGCCAGCAGCGTAAATCCAAGTGAGCAGTTCTTC.